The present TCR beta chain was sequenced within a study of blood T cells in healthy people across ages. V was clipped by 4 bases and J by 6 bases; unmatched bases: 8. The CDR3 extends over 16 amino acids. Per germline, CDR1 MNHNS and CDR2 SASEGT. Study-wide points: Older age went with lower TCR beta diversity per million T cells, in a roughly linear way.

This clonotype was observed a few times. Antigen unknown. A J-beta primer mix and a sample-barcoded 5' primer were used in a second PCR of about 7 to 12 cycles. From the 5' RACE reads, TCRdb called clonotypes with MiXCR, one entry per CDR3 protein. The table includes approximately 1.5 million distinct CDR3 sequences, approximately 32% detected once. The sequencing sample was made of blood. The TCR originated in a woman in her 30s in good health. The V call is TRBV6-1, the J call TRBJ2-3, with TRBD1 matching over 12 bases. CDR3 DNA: TGTGCCAGCAGTGGGACCGGGACAGGGGGCAAGGATACGCAGTATTTT. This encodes CASSGTGTGGKDTQYF.